This TCR beta chain appears in the sequencing data of a study of blood T cell repertoires in COVID-19. Study context: T cells, B-cell-depleted T cells, or PBMCs supplied cDNA or gDNA.

The data were produced by immunoSEQ multiplex PCR, yet TCRdb's version contains in-frame clones alone and is incomplete. The sample lists 400,000 or so clones, more than 70% occurring once. This CDR3 has 14 residues. Germline loops: CDR1 SSHAT, CDR2 FNYEAQ (reference sequence). The V end lost 6 bases, the J end lost 0 bases, and 11 bases lay between the germline ends. This clonotype was sampled from a man between 40 and 49 years old in a cohort exposed to, infected with or recovered from COVID-19 (not recorded which). The sample was PBMCs or T cells enriched from blood (not recorded which). The chain combines TRBV7-7 with TRBJ2-5; D is uncertain. CDR3 loop: CASSQRVNQETQYF. The DNA for the CDR3 is TGTGCCAGCAGTCAACGGGTGAACCAAGAGACCCAGTACTTC. The whole variable domain, filled in from reference TRBV7-7 and TRBJ2-5, reads GAGVSQSPRYKVTKRGQDVTLRCDPISSHATLYWYQQALGQGPEFLTYFNYEAQPDKSGLPSDRFSAERPEGSISTLTIQRTEQRDSAMYRCASSQRVNQETQYFGPGTRLLVL.